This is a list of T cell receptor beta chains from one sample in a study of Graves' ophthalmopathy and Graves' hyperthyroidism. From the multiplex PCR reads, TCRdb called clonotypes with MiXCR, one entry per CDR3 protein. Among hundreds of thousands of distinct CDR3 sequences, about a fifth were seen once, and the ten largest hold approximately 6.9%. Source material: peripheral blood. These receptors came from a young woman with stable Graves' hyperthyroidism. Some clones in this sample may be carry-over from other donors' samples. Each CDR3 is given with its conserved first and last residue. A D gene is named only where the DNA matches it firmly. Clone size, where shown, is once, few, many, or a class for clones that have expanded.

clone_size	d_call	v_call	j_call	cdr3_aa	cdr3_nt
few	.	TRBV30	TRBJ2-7	CAWSRDVKGEQYF	TGTGCCTGGAGCCGGGACGTCAAGGGGGAGCAGTACTTC
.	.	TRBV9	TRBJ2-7	CASSVATGPYEQYF	TGTGCCAGCAGCGTAGCTACAGGTCCCTACGAGCAGTACTTC
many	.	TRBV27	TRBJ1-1	CASSLSSTPGIEAFF	TGTGCCAGCAGTTTATCGAGTACCCCCGGAATTGAAGCTTTCTTT
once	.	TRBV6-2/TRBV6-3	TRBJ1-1	CASNRGVGTEAFF	TGTGCCAGCAACAGAGGGGTCGGCACTGAAGCTTTCTTT
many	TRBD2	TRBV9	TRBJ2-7	CASSVDGGGWYEQYF	TGTGCCAGCAGCGTAGACGGCGGGGGGTGGTACGAGCAGTACTTC
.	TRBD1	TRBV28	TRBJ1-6	CASRQTRTGGNSPLHF	TGTGCCAGCAGACAAACCCGGACAGGGGGGAATTCACCCCTCCACTTT
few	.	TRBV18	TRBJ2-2	CASSPGHLTGELFF	TGTGCCAGCTCACCTGGACACCTCACCGGGGAGCTGTTTTTT
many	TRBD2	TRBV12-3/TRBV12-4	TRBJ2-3	CASSLVLAGSTDTQYF	TGTGCCAGCAGTTTAGTACTAGCGGGGAGCACAGATACGCAGTATTTT
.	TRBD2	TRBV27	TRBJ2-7	CASSLGDREGEQYF	TGTGCCAGCAGTTTAGGGGACCGGGAGGGAGAGCAGTACTTC
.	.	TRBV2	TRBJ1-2	CASSTGEGAGYTF	TGTGCCAGCAGTACGGGGGAGGGAGCTGGCTACACCTTC
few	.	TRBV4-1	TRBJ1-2	CASSQVLVSYGYTF	TGCGCCAGCAGCCAAGTTTTAGTTTCCTATGGCTACACCTTC
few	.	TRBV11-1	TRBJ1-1	CASSPKQGRMNTEAFF	TGTGCCAGCAGCCCAAAACAGGGACGGATGAACACTGAAGCTTTCTTT
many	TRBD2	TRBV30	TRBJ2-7	CAWSGSGRADIYEQYF	TGTGCCTGGAGTGGCAGCGGGAGGGCCGACATCTACGAGCAGTACTTC
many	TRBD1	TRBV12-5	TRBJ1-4	CASGLYTGGFTNEKLFF	TGTGCTAGTGGTTTGTATACAGGGGGCTTCACTAATGAAAAACTGTTTTTT
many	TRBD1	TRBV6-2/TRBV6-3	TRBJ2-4	CASSYIGQGQGIQYF	TGTGCCAGCAGTTACATCGGACAGGGTCAGGGCATTCAGTACTTC
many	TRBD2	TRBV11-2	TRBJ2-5	CASSLDLAGLETQYF	TGTGCCAGCAGCTTAGATCTAGCGGGACTCGAGACCCAGTACTTC
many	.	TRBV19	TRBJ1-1	CASSIDPFKGRAFF	TGTGCCAGTAGTATAGACCCGTTTAAGGGGCGAGCTTTCTTT
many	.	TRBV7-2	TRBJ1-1	CASSLVQGLPNTEAFF	TGTGCCAGCAGCTTAGTCCAGGGGCTACCGAACACTGAAGCTTTCTTT
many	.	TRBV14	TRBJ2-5	CASSQHPARGGETQYF	TGTGCCAGCAGCCAACACCCGGCTAGAGGGGGGGAGACCCAGTACTTC
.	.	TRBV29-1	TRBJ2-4	CSVLTDENIQYF	TGCAGCGTCCTGACGGACGAAAACATTCAGTACTTC
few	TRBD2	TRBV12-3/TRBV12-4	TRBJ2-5	CASSRVLADQETQYF	TGTGCCAGCAGTCGCGTACTAGCGGACCAAGAGACCCAGTACTTC